Sequencing of this TCR beta chain was carried out in a study of Ad26.COV2.S vaccination and SARS-CoV-2 variants. Germline CDR1 LNHDA, CDR2 SQIVND (reference sequence). V was trimmed by 4 bases and J by 1 base, leaving 11 bases between them. The CDR3 extends over 15 amino acids. Points from the study as a whole: In TCR breadth and depth analyses, total T cell responses may have been underestimated. Placebo recipients had lower spike-specific TCR breadth than vaccine recipients.

Profiling relied on immunoSEQ multiplex PCR, and the TCRdb table lists in-frame clones only, not all of them. The sample includes about 330,000 clones, roughly nine tenths seen only once; the top ten take roughly 6%. A word on this clone: Its specificity is unknown.

Treatment given: some 20 received Ad26.COV2.S at low or high dose, single or two shots; about 5 received placebo; per-sample allocation not given. All samples were drawn on day 63, counting from the first vaccine or placebo injection. Boston provided a donor who was an adult aged 18-55 years. The study used a vaccine consisting of an Ad26 vector that expressed Wuhan-strain SARS-CoV-2 spike. This clonotype was sampled from a person aged 18-60 years who received the Ad26.COV2.S COVID-19 vaccine or a placebo. The input for sequencing was peripheral blood, taken in a trial of Ad26.COV2.S vaccine versus placebo. The chain has TRBV19 and TRBJ1-5, with a possible D match to TRBD1 (5 bases). The DNA for the CDR3 is TGTGCCAGTAGTACAGGGTCGGTCAGCAATCAGCCCCAGCATTTT. Protein: CASSTGSVSNQPQHF. The full variable domain, completed using reference TRBV19 and TRBJ1-5, is DGGITQSPKYLFRKEGQNVTLSCEQNLNHDAMYWYRQDPGQGLRLIYYSQIVNDFQKGDIAEGYSVSREKKESFPLTVTSAQKNPTAFYLCASSTGSVSNQPQHFGDGTRLSIL.